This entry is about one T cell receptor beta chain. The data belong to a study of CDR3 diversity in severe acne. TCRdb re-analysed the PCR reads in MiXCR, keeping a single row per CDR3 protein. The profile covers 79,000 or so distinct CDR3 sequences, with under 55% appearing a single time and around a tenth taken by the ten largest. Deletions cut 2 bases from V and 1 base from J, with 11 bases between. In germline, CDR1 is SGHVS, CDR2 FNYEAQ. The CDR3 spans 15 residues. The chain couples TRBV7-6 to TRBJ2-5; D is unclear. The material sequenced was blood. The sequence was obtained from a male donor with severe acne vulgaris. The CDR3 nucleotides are TGTGCCAGCAGCTTATTATCAGGTGGCCAAGAGACCCAGTACTTC. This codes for CASSLLSGGQETQYF.